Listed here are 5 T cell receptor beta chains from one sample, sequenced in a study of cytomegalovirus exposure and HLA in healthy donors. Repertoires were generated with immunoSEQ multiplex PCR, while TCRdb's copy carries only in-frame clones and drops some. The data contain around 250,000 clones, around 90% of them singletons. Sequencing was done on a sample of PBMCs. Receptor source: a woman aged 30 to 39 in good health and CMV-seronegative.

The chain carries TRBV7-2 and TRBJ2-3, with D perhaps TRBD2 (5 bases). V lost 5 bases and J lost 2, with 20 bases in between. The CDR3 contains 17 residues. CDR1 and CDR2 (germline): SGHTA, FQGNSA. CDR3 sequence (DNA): TGTGCCAGCAGCCCCACGGCGGCGGGTGCCTCCACAGATACGCAGTATTTT. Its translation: CASSPTAAGASTDTQYF. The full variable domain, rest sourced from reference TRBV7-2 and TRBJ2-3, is GAGVSQSPSNKVTEKGKDVELRCDPISGHTALYWYRQSLGQGLEFLIYFQGNSAPDKSGLPSDRFSAERTGGSVSTLTIQRTQQEDSAVYLCASSPTAAGASTDTQYFGPGTRLTVL.

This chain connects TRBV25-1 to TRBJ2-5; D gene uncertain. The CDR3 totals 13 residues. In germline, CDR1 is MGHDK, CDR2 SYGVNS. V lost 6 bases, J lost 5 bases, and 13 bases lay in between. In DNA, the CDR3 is TGTGCCAGCAGCGGCCCAATCCGGGAGACCCAGTACTTC. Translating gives CASSGPIRETQYF.

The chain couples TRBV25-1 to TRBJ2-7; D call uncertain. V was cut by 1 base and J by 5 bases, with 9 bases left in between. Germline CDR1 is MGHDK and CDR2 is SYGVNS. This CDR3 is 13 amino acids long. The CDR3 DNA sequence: TGTGCCAGCAGTGAATTAAGGCACGACGAGCAGTACTTC. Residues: CASSELRHDEQYF.

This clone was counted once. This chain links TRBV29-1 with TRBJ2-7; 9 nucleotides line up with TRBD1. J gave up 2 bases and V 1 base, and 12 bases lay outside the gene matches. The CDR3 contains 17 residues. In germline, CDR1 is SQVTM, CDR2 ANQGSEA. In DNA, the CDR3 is TGCAGCGTTGAAGGTGCTAGGGGGACAGGGATGACCTACGAGCAGTACTTC. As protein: CSVEGARGTGMTYEQYF.

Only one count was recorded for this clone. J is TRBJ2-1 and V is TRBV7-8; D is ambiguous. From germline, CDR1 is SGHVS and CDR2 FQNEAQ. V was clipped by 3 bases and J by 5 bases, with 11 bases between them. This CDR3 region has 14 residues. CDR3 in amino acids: CASSFSSLHNEQFF. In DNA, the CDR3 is TGTGCCAGCAGCTTTTCGTCGTTACACAATGAGCAGTTCTTC.